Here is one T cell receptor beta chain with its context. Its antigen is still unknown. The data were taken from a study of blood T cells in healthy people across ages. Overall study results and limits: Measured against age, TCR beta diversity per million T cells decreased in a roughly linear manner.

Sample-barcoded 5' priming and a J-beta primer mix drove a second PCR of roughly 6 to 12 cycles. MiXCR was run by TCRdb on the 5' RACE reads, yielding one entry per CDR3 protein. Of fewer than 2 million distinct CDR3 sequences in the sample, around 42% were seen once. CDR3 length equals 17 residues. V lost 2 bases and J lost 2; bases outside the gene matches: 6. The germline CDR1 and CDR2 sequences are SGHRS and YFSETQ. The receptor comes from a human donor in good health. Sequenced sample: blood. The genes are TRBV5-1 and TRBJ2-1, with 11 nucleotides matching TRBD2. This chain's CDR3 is CASSLILAGGTYNEQFF. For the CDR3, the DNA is TGCGCCAGCAGCTTAATATTAGCGGGGGGGACCTACAATGAGCAGTTCTTC.